This T cell receptor (beta chain) appears in the sequencing data of a study of response to subunit inactivated influenza vaccine. General study points: Seasonal influenza vaccination, on each occasion, was suggested by the authors to recruit few new T cells.

The CDR3 covers 16 residues. The trim removed 1 base at V and 2 bases at J, leaving 5 bases unmatched. CDR1 and CDR2 (germline): SGHRS, YFSETQ. One entry per CDR3 protein, called by TCRdb with MiXCR from the RT-PCR reads. The sample has a few hundred thousand distinct CDR3 sequences, about 20% seen once. This clonotype was detected only a few times. Its antigen is not known. Sequenced here: PBMCs from blood, sampled less than 22 months after vaccination. This TCR derives from a man aged 45 to 75 who received an inactivated influenza vaccine. The chain employs TRBV5-1 and TRBJ2-2; 7 nucleotides agree with TRBD2. CDR3 sequence: CASSLRDYLNTGELFF. The CDR3 coding sequence is TGCGCCAGCAGCTTGAGGGACTATTTAAACACCGGGGAGCTGTTTTTT.